The rows below give T cell receptor beta chains drawn from one sample of a study of cytomegalovirus exposure and HLA in healthy donors. TCRdb keeps only in-frame clones here, not all; method: immunoSEQ multiplex PCR. Altogether tens of thousands of clones are present, around 78% being singletons, with the ten largest covering over 6%. What was sequenced was PBMCs. The receptor source for this set is a man aged 50 to 60 in good health and CMV-seronegative. Both conserved end residues are part of each CDR3. The D gene is left open where the match is weak. Size tells how often a clone was seen (once, few, many) or the class of an expanded clone, and some rows leave it out.

>16|TRBD1|TRBV27|few|TRBJ1-6
TGTGCCAGCAGTTTCCGGACAGGGGGCTATAATTCACCCCTCCACTTT
CASSFRTGGYNSPLHF
>14|TRBD2|TRBV19|.|TRBJ2-7
TGTGCCAGTAGCCTAGGCAGCGGGGGATACGAGCAGTACTTC
CASSLGSGGYEQYF
>16|TRBD2|TRBV5-1|.|TRBJ2-7
TGCGCCAGCAGCTCCGCGAGCGGGGGATTCTCCTACGAGCAGTACTTC
CASSSASGGFSYEQYF
>19|TRBD1|TRBV7-6|.|TRBJ2-7
TGTGCCAGCAGCTTAGTTGGTTCCGCCGGGACAGGGGGCCTCGACGAGCAGTACTTC
CASSLVGSAGTGGLDEQYF
>13|.|TRBV5-1|.|TRBJ1-1
TGCGCCAGCAGCTTAATGGACAGCTCTGAAGCTTTCTTT
CASSLMDSSEAFF
>13|.|TRBV5-6|.|TRBJ2-5
TGTGCCAGCAGCTTGGGTCTTCAAGAGACCCAGTACTTC
CASSLGLQETQYF
>16|.|TRBV7-2|few|TRBJ2-6
TGTGCCAGCAGCTTATGGAGAACCTCTGGGGCCAACGTCCTGACTTTC
CASSLWRTSGANVLTF
>13|.|TRBV5-4|.|TRBJ1-1
TGTGCCAGCGGCAGCGAAATGAACACTGAAGCTTTCTTT
CASGSEMNTEAFF
>18|TRBD1|TRBV10-2|.|TRBJ1-5
TGCGCCAGCAGGTTGGGGACAGGGGGTAAATCGGGAAACCAGCCCCAGCATTTT
CASRLGTGGKSGNQPQHF
>15|.|TRBV2|.|TRBJ1-3
TGTGCCAGCAGTCCCTCCGGGGTTGGTGGAAACACCATATATTTT
CASSPSGVGGNTIYF
>14|.|TRBV5-1|.|TRBJ2-7
TGCGCCAGCAGCTCGACAGGACAGCCCTACGAGCAGTACTTC
CASSSTGQPYEQYF
>19|TRBD2|TRBV4-1|.|TRBJ2-1
TGCGCCAGCAGCCAAGAGCTAGCGGGAGGTCTTTCTTCCTACAATGAGCAGTTCTTC
CASSQELAGGLSSYNEQFF
>13|TRBD1|TRBV29-1|few|TRBJ2-3
TGCAGCGCCAGACAGGGGGCGAGAGATACGCAGTATTTT
CSARQGARDTQYF
>14|.|TRBV6-5|.|TRBJ1-6
TGTGCCAGCACCCCCAGAGTCCAGGATTCACCCCTCCACTTT
CASTPRVQDSPLHF
>15|.|TRBV6-5|.|TRBJ1-2
TGTGCCAGCAGTTACTCGGGGCGGATGGGCTATGGCTACACCTTC
CASSYSGRMGYGYTF
>13|.|TRBV18|.|TRBJ2-7
TGTGCCAGCTCACCCGACAGGCGGAACGAGCAGTACTTC
CASSPDRRNEQYF
>17|TRBD2|TRBV7-8|.|TRBJ2-1
TGTGCCAGCAGCCCCGGGACTAGCGGGAGTTCCTACAATGAGCAGTTCTTC
CASSPGTSGSSYNEQFF
>15|TRBD1|TRBV27|.|TRBJ2-1
TGTGCCAGCAGTCCCGGGACAGGGGGCTTCAATGAGCAGTTCTTC
CASSPGTGGFNEQFF
>15|TRBD1|TRBV7-9|.|TRBJ2-3
TGTGCCAGCAGCTTTGGGACAGGGGTTACAGATACGCAGTATTTT
CASSFGTGVTDTQYF
>15|TRBD1|TRBV7-9|.|TRBJ2-1
TGTGCCAGCAGTATGACAGGGGGTTCCTACAATGAGCAGTTCTTC
CASSMTGGSYNEQFF
>17|.|TRBV19|.|TRBJ1-1
TGTGCCAGTAGTTCAAGATACCCCGGGACACGGAACACTGAAGCTTTCTTT
CASSSRYPGTRNTEAFF
>14|.|TRBV11-2|.|TRBJ1-4
TGTGCCAGCAGCCGACAAGGGGGAAATGAAAAACTGTTTTTT
CASSRQGGNEKLFF
>14|.|TRBV6-6|.|TRBJ1-1
TGTGCCAGCAGTTATACAGGGAGGAACACTGAAGCTTTCTTT
CASSYTGRNTEAFF
>14|.|TRBV6-1|.|TRBJ2-7
TGTGCCAGCAGTGACAGCGGCAGCTTATACGAGCAGTACTTC
CASSDSGSLYEQYF
>15|TRBD1|TRBV18|.|TRBJ1-2
TGTGCCAGCTCACCCGACAGGGCCAGGGGCTATGGCTACACCTTC
CASSPDRARGYGYTF
>13|.|TRBV5-1|.|TRBJ1-1
TGCGCCAGCAGCGCTGCAGGGAACACTGAAGCTTTCTTT
CASSAAGNTEAFF
>14|.|TRBV2|.|TRBJ2-2
TGTGCCAGCAGTGAGGGACACCTCACCGGGGAGCTGTTTTTT
CASSEGHLTGELFF
>12|TRBD2|TRBV11-2|.|TRBJ2-7
TGTGCCGTAGAACTAGCGACCTACGAGCAGTACTTC
CAVELATYEQYF
>14|.|TRBV28|.|TRBJ2-7
TGTGCCAGCAGTTCATTCCGGGAGAACAACGAGCAGTACTTC
CASSSFRENNEQYF
>18|.|TRBV25-1|once|TRBJ2-6
TGTGCCAGCAGTAAAAATCCGGGACACCCGTCTGGGGCCAACGTCCTGACTTTC
CASSKNPGHPSGANVLTF
>15|TRBD1|TRBV18|.|TRBJ2-3
TGTGCCAGCTCACCCACAGGGGGCGCAACAGATACGCAGTATTTT
CASSPTGGATDTQYF
>12|TRBD1|TRBV28|.|TRBJ1-2
TGTGCCAGCAGAGCCGGGACAGGCGGCTACACCTTC
CASRAGTGGYTF
>15|.|TRBV6-5|.|TRBJ1-3
TGTGCCAGCAGTTACACAGGGTACTCTGGAAACACCATATATTTT
CASSYTGYSGNTIYF
>14|.|TRBV27|.|TRBJ2-7
TGTGCCAGCAGTTTATTGGTTAGGGGCCACGAGCAGTACTTC
CASSLLVRGHEQYF
>15|.|TRBV5-5|few|TRBJ1-4
TGTGCCAGCATATTGGGCACCACGACTAATGAAAAACTGTTTTTT
CASILGTTTNEKLFF
>14|TRBD1|TRBV7-9|.|TRBJ1-1
TGTGCCAGCTCCCTGGGACAGGCCAAAGGAGAAGCTTTCTTT
CASSLGQAKGEAFF
>15|TRBD1|TRBV5-1|.|TRBJ1-1
TGCGCCAGCAGCAATGGTACAGGGGCGAACACTGAAGCTTTCTTT
CASSNGTGANTEAFF
>15|.|TRBV6-1|once|TRBJ1-2
TGTGCCAGCAGTCTTCATCGGACAGAAGACTATGGCTACACCTTC
CASSLHRTEDYGYTF
>14|TRBD1|TRBV6-6|.|TRBJ1-6
TGTGCCAGCAGTCGACAGGGGCATCAGTCACCCCTCCACTTT
CASSRQGHQSPLHF
>17|.|TRBV27|.|TRBJ2-1
TGTGCCAGCAGGGATCCTCGGGACACCTTTAAGTTCAATGAGCAGTTCTTC
CASRDPRDTFKFNEQFF
>16|TRBD2|TRBV30|few|TRBJ2-3
TGTGCCTGGAGTGTCCCCTGGCGGGGGGACGGGGATACGCAGTATTTT
CAWSVPWRGDGDTQYF
>15|.|TRBV19|.|TRBJ1-1
TGTGCCAGTAGTATAGATCTTGCGGGGAACACTGAAGCTTTCTTT
CASSIDLAGNTEAFF
>15|TRBD1|TRBV10-3|.|TRBJ2-3
TGTGCCATCAGTGAGTCGACAGGGAGCACAGATACGCAGTATTTT
CAISESTGSTDTQYF
>17|.|TRBV5-6|.|TRBJ2-7
TGTGCCAGCAGCTCCATCGGGGGAGGTGGACTCTTCTACGAGCAGTACTTC
CASSSIGGGGLFYEQYF
>14|.|TRBV7-3|few|TRBJ2-1
TGTGCCAGCAGCGGAAGGACTTCGCGGAATGAGCAGTTCTTC
CASSGRTSRNEQFF
>13|.|TRBV7-2|.|TRBJ2-5
TGTGCCAGCAGCTTAACCAGAAAAGAGACCCAGTACTTC
CASSLTRKETQYF
>11|.|TRBV6-5|.|TRBJ1-1
TGTGCCTCCTCCGGGGACACTGAAGCTTTCTTT
CASSGDTEAFF
>18|TRBD2|TRBV4-1|.|TRBJ2-4
TGCGCCAGCAGCCAAGGGAGGCAGAGCGGGAGGGGTAGGGACATTCAGTACTTC
CASSQGRQSGRGRDIQYF
>13|.|TRBV30|.|TRBJ2-7
TGTGCCTGGAGTGAAGGAGGGCCCTACGAGCAGTACTTC
CAWSEGGPYEQYF
>16|TRBD1|TRBV30|.|TRBJ2-3
TGTGCCTGGAGTGTACGACAGGGGGCGCGCACAGATACGCAGTATTTT
CAWSVRQGARTDTQYF
>12|.|TRBV6-5|.|TRBJ2-2
TGTGCCAGCAGTTACACCACTCGGGAGCTGTTTTTT
CASSYTTRELFF
>14|.|TRBV5-1|once|TRBJ1-4
TGCGCCAGCAGCTTTATGGAGAGTAATGAAAAACTGTTTTTT
CASSFMESNEKLFF
>16|TRBD2|TRBV4-2|once|TRBJ2-3
TGTGCCAGCAGCCAAGATCCGGGGAGGGCCACAGATACGCAGTATTTT
CASSQDPGRATDTQYF
>16|TRBD1|TRBV15|.|TRBJ1-2
TGTGCCACCAGCAGAAGAACCCCGACAGGGGGTGGTGGCTACACCTTC
CATSRRTPTGGGGYTF
>12|.|TRBV11-3|.|TRBJ2-7
TGTGCCAGCAGCCTGAGGACTAACGAGCAGTACTTC
CASSLRTNEQYF